The TCR beta chain under discussion was sequenced for a study of T-cell memory formation after mild COVID-19. Findings of the study overall: A second wave expanding day 15 to 37 was CD4+-biased; contracting clones were balanced. Prior to infection, memory already included some responding clones, suggesting cross-reactive memory joined. Among contracting clones, CD4+ were mainly CM/EM and CD8+ enriched in EMRA.

The CDR3 contains 15 residues. The germline gives CDR1 SGHTA, CDR2 FQGNSA. V gave up 5 bases and J gave up 6 bases; unmatched junction bases: 5. Remarks on this clonotype: Its antigen is undetermined.

Constant-segment primers served in 5'RACE that generated TCR alpha and TCR beta cDNA libraries bearing sample barcodes and UMIs. One entry per CDR3 protein results from TCRdb running MiXCR on the 5' RACE reads. The sample has approximately 300,000 distinct CDR3 sequences; approximately 15% are singletons. The sequencing sample was made of PBMCs or a T cell subset sorted from them (not recorded which). This receptor was obtained from a man between 18 and 35 years old who had mild COVID-19 (a few samples of this study predate the infection). Cell type and time point are not known. V gene TRBV7-2 combines with J gene TRBJ1-4, with 11 bases lining up with TRBD1. The CDR3 DNA sequence: TGTGCCAGCAGCCCGTGGACAGGGGGCGATGAAAAACTGTTTTTT. This translates into CASSPWTGGDEKLFF.